Shown below are 10 T cell receptor beta chains from a single sample sequenced in a study of T cells in Graves' hyperthyroidism and ophthalmopathy. TCR beta CDR3 sequences were amplified from RNA transcripts. In the first-round RT-PCR of the TCR CDR3, the HTBI primer set was used. TCRdb re-called the multiplex PCR reads with MiXCR, one entry per CDR3 protein. The profile shows 500,000 to 650,000 distinct CDR3 sequences, more than 14% of them singletons. The sequencing input was blood. The receptors were gathered from a woman in her forties or fifties with Graves' ophthalmopathy.

As concerns this clonotype: The junction departs from germline at one end; a sequencing error may be responsible. CDR3 protein: CANSEEQGYEQYF. Here the CDR3 DNA reads TGTGCCAACAGTGAAGAACAGGGTTACGAGCAGTACTTC. The V and J genes are TRBV2 and TRBJ2-7; D perhaps matches TRBD1 (6 bases). This CDR3 is 13 amino acids long. The germline gives CDR1 SNHLY, CDR2 FYNNEI. Combining the CDR3 with reference TRBV2 and TRBJ2-7 gives the whole variable domain EPEVTQTPSHQVTQMGQEVILRCVPISNHLYFYWYRQILGQKVEFLVSFYNNEISEKSEIFDDQFSVERPDGSNFTLKIRSTKLEDSAMYFCANSEEQGYEQYFGPGTRLTVT.

Only a few counts were recorded for this clonotype. This sequence joins TRBV19 and TRBJ2-1; 8 bases map to TRBD2. Losses at the gene ends were 4 bases for V and 2 bases for J; bases not matched to a gene: 13. This CDR3 has 18 residues. Germline V gene lookup returns CDR1 LNHDA and CDR2 SQIVND (reference sequence). The CDR3 protein is CASSSGLIREGPYNEQFF. CDR3 sequence (DNA): TGTGCCAGTAGTAGCGGACTTATCCGGGAGGGCCCCTACAATGAGCAGTTCTTC.

This clonotype was recorded many times. The chain has TRBV28 and TRBJ1-6, with a weak D call TRBD1 (5 bases). The CDR3 consists of 12 residues. Trimming left V 10 bases short and J 9 bases short, with 13 bases between. Germline V gene lookup returns CDR1 MDHEN and CDR2 SYDVKM. CDR3 in DNA: TGTGCCACAAACGGCGGGGGTTCACCCCTCCACTTT. Protein product: CATNGGGSPLHF.

There are many counts of this clonotype. This chain links TRBV20-1 with TRBJ2-7, with 7 bases fitting TRBD2. The germline V gene has CDR1 DFQATT and CDR2 SNEGSKA (reference sequence). The CDR3 spans 11 residues. Trimming removed 6 bases from V and 6 bases from J; junction bases left unmatched: 5. The DNA of the CDR3 is TGCAGTGCCAGTGGGGGGGGCGAGCAGTACTTC. Amino acids: CSASGGGEQYF.

A remark on this clonotype: A clone one base away is much larger, so this may be a read error. The V and J genes are TRBV11-1 and TRBJ2-5; a possible D gene is TRBD2 (5 bases). The CDR3 sequence is 13 residues long. The V gene lost 8 bases and the J gene lost 3 bases, with 13 bases spanning the gap. Per the germline V gene, CDR1 is SGHAT and CDR2 is FQDESV (reference sequence). The CDR3 bases are TGTGCCAGCGGAACCCGGGATAAAGAGACCCAGTACTTC. Its protein product is CASGTRDKETQYF.

In this sample, this clonotype turned up many times. This CDR3 reads CASSWGFVRAVLNTEAFF. CDR3 in DNA: TGCGCCAGCAGCTGGGGGTTTGTAAGGGCAGTCCTGAACACTGAAGCTTTCTTT. This chain joins TRBV5-1 and TRBJ1-1, with D perhaps TRBD1 (5 bases). CDR3 length equals 18 residues. Per the germline V gene, CDR1 is SGHRS and CDR2 is YFSETQ. Trimming cost V 3 bases and J 0 bases, with 21 bases left between them.

This clonotype was counted only a few times. This chain joins TRBV7-2 and TRBJ2-7, with 7 nucleotides matching TRBD2. Germline V gene lookup returns CDR1 SGHTA and CDR2 FQGNSA. V trimming: 3 bases; J trimming: 0 bases; junction bases outside the gene matches: 5. This CDR3 has 15 amino acids. Here the CDR3 DNA reads TGTGCCAGCAGCTTTCCGGGAGGCCGCTCCTACGAGCAGTACTTC. Protein sequence: CASSFPGGRSYEQYF. Based on the CDR3 plus reference TRBV7-2 and TRBJ2-7, the full variable domain is GAGVSQSPSNKVTEKGKDVELRCDPISGHTALYWYRQSLGQGLEFLIYFQGNSAPDKSGLPSDRFSAERTGGSVSTLTIQRTQQEDSAVYLCASSFPGGRSYEQYFGPGTRLTVT.

V is TRBV25-1 and J is TRBJ1-1; D call uncertain. V gave up 3 bases and J gave up 4 bases, with 12 bases separating them. The CDR3 runs 14 residues. CDR1 and CDR2 from the germline V gene are MGHDK and SYGVNS. The CDR3 reads CASSDTIGSTEAFF. The CDR3 DNA follows: TGTGCCAGCAGTGACACCATTGGGTCCACTGAAGCTTTCTTT.

This clonotype was seen many times. The chain couples TRBV20-1 to TRBJ1-5; no clear D gene. The V gene's germline CDR1 is DFQATT and CDR2 SNEGSKA (reference sequence). The ends were cut back, 3 bases at V and 5 bases at J, with 17 bases in the middle. The CDR3 runs 15 residues. Here the CDR3 reads CSASPLGGRDQPQHF. CDR3 nucleotide sequence: TGCAGTGCTAGTCCACTGGGAGGGAGGGATCAGCCCCAGCATTTT.

This chain joins TRBV28 and TRBJ2-2; D might be TRBD2 (6 bases). V gave up 3 bases and J gave up 3 bases, with 11 bases separating them. This CDR3 contains 15 residues. Germline V gene sequence: CDR1 MDHEN, CDR2 SYDVKM. The CDR3 DNA follows: TGTGCCAGCAGTTTGGCTCTAGCGTACACCGGGGAGCTGTTTTTT. It is translated as CASSLALAYTGELFF.